Following are 28 T cell receptor beta chains from one sample sequenced in a study of T cell repertoires in cytomegalovirus infection. TCRdb passed the reads through MiXCR, listing each CDR3 protein once. The top ten clones hold roughly 6% of a sample with some 220,000 distinct CDR3 sequences, 6.5% of them seen once. Material for sequencing was PBMCs. The source of these receptors is a human donor in good health (CMV status not recorded). Some clones in this sample may be carry-over from other donors' samples.

The sample holds many counts of this clonotype. The chain recombines TRBV7-8 with TRBJ1-6, with D hard to call. V shed 0 bases and J shed 5 bases, with 8 bases lying between them. Germline CDR1 and CDR2: SGHVS and FQNEAQ. The CDR3 runs to 15 residues. DNA for the CDR3: TGTGCCAGCAGCTTAGCCTCGGGGAATAATTCACCCCTCCACTTT. Its protein is CASSLASGNNSPLHF.

The rearrangement joins TRBV19 to TRBJ1-2; D possibly corresponds to TRBD1 (5 bases). In germline, CDR1 is LNHDA, CDR2 SQIVND (reference sequence). CDR3 length: 16 residues. With 0 bases removed from V and 6 bases from J, the gap between germline ends came to 17 bases. CDR3 amino acids: CASSIEMPGGNDGYTF. Written as DNA, the CDR3 is TGTGCCAGTAGTATAGAAATGCCTGGGGGAAACGATGGCTACACCTTC.

The chain carries TRBV29-1 and TRBJ2-1; TRBD1 aligns across 8 bases. The germline V gene has CDR1 SQVTM and CDR2 ANQGSEA. V dropped 0 bases and J dropped 0; count of bases not matched to a gene: 4. This CDR3 has 16 amino acids. The CDR3 DNA reads as TGCAGCGTTGAAGATGGGACAGGAGTCTCCTACAATGAGCAGTTCTTC. Translating it yields CSVEDGTGVSYNEQFF.

This clonotype was found a few times. J is TRBJ1-1 and V is TRBV4-3, with D unclear. CDR3 length equals 14 residues. Per the germline V gene, CDR1 is LGHNA and CDR2 is YSLEER. V was cut by 5 bases and J by 6 bases, with 16 bases left in between. The CDR3 here is CASSSPARGAEAFF. The CDR3 DNA sequence: TGCGCCAGCAGCTCCCCGGCCCGCGGTGCTGAAGCTTTCTTT.

This clonotype was found many times. The V and J genes are TRBV19 and TRBJ1-2; D possibly corresponds to TRBD1 (5 bases). The V and J ends lost 5 bases and 8 bases respectively, with 21 bases between them. Looked up from germline, CDR1 is LNHDA and CDR2 is SQIVND (reference sequence). The length of the CDR3 is 15 residues. CDR3 sequence reads: CASSLSAGDAWGYTF. CDR3 nucleotides: TGTGCCAGTAGTCTATCAGCGGGGGACGCCTGGGGCTACACCTTC. The full variable domain, its missing parts supplied by reference TRBV19 and TRBJ1-2, is DGGITQSPKYLFRKEGQNVTLSCEQNLNHDAMYWYRQDPGQGLRLIYYSQIVNDFQKGDIAEGYSVSREKKESFPLTVTSAQKNPTAFYLCASSLSAGDAWGYTFGSGTRLTVV.

This clonotype was seen many times. V is TRBV7-2 and J is TRBJ1-5, with TRBD1 matching 12 bases. The V gene's germline CDR1 is SGHTA and CDR2 FQGNSA. This CDR3 has 17 residues. Losses at the gene ends were 5 bases for V and 6 bases for J; bases not matched to a gene: 11. CDR3 region: CASSPRGGTGGFQPQHF. The CDR3 DNA sequence: TGTGCCAGCAGCCCTAGGGGGGGGACAGGGGGCTTTCAGCCCCAGCATTTT.

This clonotype was observed many times. V and J are TRBV25-1 and TRBJ1-1, with D possibly matching TRBD1 (5 bases). The CDR3 is 15 residues long. Trimming took off 1 base at V and 11 bases at J, with 20 bases between the two ends. CDR1 is MGHDK and CDR2 is SYGVNS in the germline V gene. CDR3: CASSESPGRSGGAFF. The CDR3, as DNA: TGTGCCAGCAGTGAATCTCCCGGACGGTCTGGGGGGGCTTTCTTT.

This clonotype occurred many times. The chain combines TRBV25-1 with TRBJ2-5, with D tentatively TRBD1 (5 bases). V lost 3 bases, J lost 3 bases, and 11 bases lay in between. The CDR3 is 14 amino acids. Germline CDR1 reads MGHDK; CDR2 reads SYGVNS. The CDR3 region has the DNA TGTGCCAGCAGTGAGGGGCAGTTAAAAGAGACCCAGTACTTC. Its translation is CASSEGQLKETQYF.

This clonotype was counted ten times or more. This rearrangement joins TRBV5-1 to TRBJ1-2; 11 bases align to TRBD1. Trimming took 4 bases from V and 3 from J; bases not matched to a gene: 5. In germline, CDR1 is SGHRS, CDR2 YFSETQ. The CDR3 runs 15 residues. CDR3 protein: CASSPRTGGDYGYTF. Written as DNA, the CDR3 is TGCGCCAGCAGCCCGAGGACAGGGGGCGACTATGGCTACACCTTC.

This clonotype was recorded at least ten times. This sequence joins TRBV6-2 or TRBV6-3 and TRBJ2-1; tentative D call: TRBD1 (5 bases). There are 12 residues in the CDR3. The germline V gene has CDR1 MNHEY and CDR2 SVGEGT. V lost 2 bases to trimming and J lost 7 bases, with 6 bases between them. This CDR3 is CASSYRQNEQFF. The DNA for the CDR3 is TGTGCCAGCAGTTACAGACAGAATGAGCAGTTCTTC.

This clonotype was picked up many times. The chain links TRBV29-1 to TRBJ1-5; a weak D match, TRBD1 (6 bases). CDR1 and CDR2 from the germline V gene are SQVTM and ANQGSEA. V was clipped by 7 bases and J by 3 bases, with 13 bases between them. CDR3 length equals 13 residues. The CDR3, as DNA: TGCAGCGGGACTACAGGGCCCAATCAGCCCCAGCATTTT. It translates to CSGTTGPNQPQHF.

This clonotype was seen ten or more times. The chain joins TRBV28 to TRBJ1-2; maybe TRBD1 (6 bases). Trimming took off 6 bases at V and 2 bases at J, with 16 bases between the two ends. The CDR3 loop spans 15 amino acids. Germline-derived CDR1 and CDR2 are MDHEN and SYDVKM. CDR3 protein: CASSSTGPENYGYTF. CDR3 in DNA: TGTGCCAGCAGCTCTACAGGGCCGGAGAACTATGGCTACACCTTC.

This clonotype was counted many times. This chain uses TRBV20-1 with TRBJ2-7; the D call may be TRBD1 or TRBD2 (7 bases each). Germline assignment: CDR1 DFQATT and CDR2 SNEGSKA (reference sequence). Trimming cost V 6 bases and J 4 bases, with 19 bases left between them. There are 14 residues in the CDR3. The DNA for the CDR3 is TGCAGTGCCTCAAGGGGGCTAGCGGATTACGAGCAGTACTTC. Translated: CSASRGLADYEQYF.

This clonotype showed up many times. The V call is TRBV11-2, the J call TRBJ2-5; 13 nucleotides match TRBD2. There are 16 residues in the CDR3. CDR1 SGHAT and CDR2 FQNNGV come from the germline V gene. V shed 5 bases and J 2 bases; nucleotides not matched to a gene: 5. CDR3 DNA sequence: TGTGCCAGCAGCGGGAGACTAGCGGGGGGACAAGAGACCCAGTACTTC. Translated: CASSGRLAGGQETQYF.

This clonotype was seen at least ten times. The genes are TRBV12-3 or TRBV12-4 and TRBJ1-1; no clear D gene. The CDR3 is 13 residues long. V dropped 6 bases and J dropped 0 bases, with 8 bases sitting between them. The CDR3 spells CASRAFMNTEAFF. CDR3 DNA sequence: TGTGCCAGCAGGGCCTTTATGAACACTGAAGCTTTCTTT.

V usage is TRBV11-2 and J usage is TRBJ1-1, with 7 bases matching TRBD1. In germline, CDR1 is SGHAT, CDR2 FQNNGV. V was clipped by 1 base and J by 8 bases; unmatched bases: 10. The CDR3 consists of 15 residues. DNA of the CDR3: TGTGCCAGCAGCTTAGTCGCAGGGGGGAAACCGGAAGCTTTCTTT. It codes for CASSLVAGGKPEAFF.

In this sample, this clonotype turned up many times. This sequence joins TRBV6-2 or TRBV6-3 and TRBJ2-7; tentative D call: TRBD2 (6 bases). The CDR3 runs to 14 residues. V lost 0 bases and J lost 7, with 13 bases in between. CDR1 is MNHEY, CDR2 SVGEGT, per germline. CDR3 nucleotide sequence: TGTGCCAGCAGTTACTCGAATAGCGCGGGGGAGCAGTACTTC. Protein sequence: CASSYSNSAGEQYF.

This clonotype was counted a few times. V and J are TRBV7-9 and TRBJ1-1; D is unresolved. With 4 bases removed from V and 5 bases from J, the gap between germline ends came to 11 bases. Germline loops: CDR1 SEHNR, CDR2 FQNEAQ (reference sequence). The CDR3 extends over 13 amino acids. The CDR3 region has the DNA TGTGCCAGCAGCTACGCCCTGGGGACTGAAGCTTTCTTT. Its translation is CASSYALGTEAFF.

This clonotype was observed a handful of times. The chain has TRBV6-6 and TRBJ2-6; the match to TRBD1 covers 12 bases. The V and J ends lost 5 bases and 2 bases, in that order; junction bases with no gene match: 4. The CDR3 sequence is 17 residues long. Germline CDR1 reads MNHNY; CDR2 reads SVGAGI (reference sequence). CDR3 in amino acids: CASSTGQGAPGANVLTF. The CDR3 nucleotides are TGTGCCAGCAGTACGGGACAGGGGGCCCCTGGGGCCAACGTCCTGACTTTC.

At least ten counts were recorded for this clonotype. V gene TRBV7-9 combines with J gene TRBJ1-6; 7 bases map to TRBD1. Germline-derived CDR1 and CDR2 are SEHNR and FQNEAQ (reference sequence). The CDR3 extends over 16 amino acids. Trimming at V came to 1 base and at J to 9 bases, leaving 9 bases not matched to a gene. The DNA for the CDR3 is TGTGCCAGCAGCTTAGAACCGACAGGGATCGGTTCACCCCTCCACTTT. Translating it yields CASSLEPTGIGSPLHF.

This clonotype was counted at least ten times. The genes are TRBV6-1 and TRBJ1-1, with 7 bases lining up with TRBD1. Losses at the gene ends were 4 bases for V and 0 bases for J; bases not matched to a gene: 5. Germline assignment: CDR1 MNHNS and CDR2 SASEGT. The CDR3 spans 15 residues. CDR3 protein: CASSGTGQMNTEAFF. CDR3 DNA sequence: TGTGCCAGCAGTGGAACGGGACAGATGAACACTGAAGCTTTCTTT.

This clonotype was picked up many times. The V gene is TRBV12-3 or TRBV12-4, the J gene TRBJ2-1, with D possibly matching TRBD1 (5 bases). The CDR3 spans 14 residues. Trimming shortened V by 0 bases and J by 8 bases, and 11 bases separated the two germline ends. The CDR3: CASSLALPGHEQFF. The CDR3, as DNA: TGTGCCAGCAGTTTAGCGCTCCCAGGGCATGAGCAGTTCTTC.

This clonotype occurred a few times. The chain joins TRBV4-2 to TRBJ1-1; D may be TRBD1 (6 bases). Germline V gives CDR1 LGHNA, CDR2 YNFKEQ. Trimming shortened V by 1 base and J by 0 bases, and 12 bases separated the two germline ends. CDR3 length: 16 amino acids. The CDR3 DNA is TGTGCCAGCAGCCAAGCTATGGACAGATTGAACACTGAAGCTTTCTTT. It yields the protein CASSQAMDRLNTEAFF.

This clonotype has ten or more counts. The chain recombines TRBV7-2 with TRBJ1-2; no definite D call. Germline loops: CDR1 SGHTA, CDR2 FQGNSA. The CDR3 extends over 14 amino acids. Trimming shortened V by 4 bases and J by 2 bases, and 11 bases separated the two germline ends. Here the CDR3 reads CASSSQTQNYGYTF. The CDR3 DNA is TGTGCCAGCAGCTCGCAGACACAAAACTATGGCTACACCTTC.

The rearrangement uses TRBV5-1 and TRBJ2-7; 7 nucleotides agree with TRBD1. The CDR3 spans 16 residues. The V segment lost 1 base and the J segment 2 bases; nucleotides outside the gene matches: 9. CDR1 and CDR2 from the germline V gene are SGHRS and YFSETQ. Written as DNA, the CDR3 is TGCGCCAGCAGCTTGTCCCGGGACAGTAAAACCTACGAGCAGTACTTC. The encoded protein is CASSLSRDSKTYEQYF.

Comment on this clonotype: This may come from a read error, since a much larger clone is one base off. The gene calls are TRBV6-5 and TRBJ1-1; the D gene is possibly TRBD1 (5 bases). Germline CDR1 and CDR2: MNHEY and SVGAGI. The CDR3 is 13 residues long. CDR3 DNA sequence: TGTGTCAGCAGGAGGGCAGGGCGCACTGAAGCTTTCTTT. It yields the protein CVSRRAGRTEAFF.

This clonotype was counted ten times or more. CDR3 coding DNA: TGTGCCAGCAGATATTTAGGGGGCGAAGCTGAAGCTTTCTTT. It specifies CASRYLGGEAEAFF. The rearrangement joins TRBV7-2 to TRBJ1-1; 7 bases line up with TRBD1. Trimming removed 6 bases from V and 6 bases from J; junction bases left unmatched: 10. Germline lookup yields CDR1 SGHTA and CDR2 FQGNSA. This CDR3 has 14 amino acids.

This clonotype has a count of ten or more. The rearrangement joins TRBV6-2 or TRBV6-3 to TRBJ2-3; weak D call: TRBD2 (5 bases). V was shortened by 8 bases and J by 6 bases, with 24 bases between the two germline ends. Germline CDR1 MNHEY, CDR2 SVGEGT. This CDR3 contains 16 residues. The CDR3 reads CASLRRLDPRGDTQYF. As DNA, the CDR3 is TGTGCCAGCTTACGCCGCCTGGACCCGCGAGGGGATACGCAGTATTTT.